A selection of T cell receptor beta chains follows, all from one sample in a study of blood T cells in healthy people across ages. TCRdb re-derived calls from the 5' RACE reads in MiXCR, one entry per CDR3 protein. This table holds around 1.7 million distinct CDR3 sequences, about 30% found once. Specimen: blood. These receptors came from a woman in her 30s in good health. Both conserved end residues are trimmed from each CDR3.

j_gene	len	v_gene	CDR3aa
TRBJ2-4	13	TRBV2	ASARGLAGGNIQY
TRBJ1-2	13	TRBV28	ASSFGIGADYGYT
TRBJ1-2	14	TRBV28	ASSRGRDRPYYGYT
TRBJ2-1	13	TRBV7-2	ASSHETSKSNEQF
TRBJ2-7	16	TRBV28	ASSSYGGRAGILYEQY
TRBJ1-1	11	TRBV11-2	ASSLGRQTEAF
TRBJ2-7	15	TRBV10-3	AISELMTGSSSYEQY
TRBJ2-1	10	TRBV25-1	ASSESTWEQF
TRBJ1-1	9	TRBV28	ASTSFTEAF
TRBJ1-5	13	TRBV12-3/TRBV12-4	ACRGQGIGNQPQH
TRBJ2-5	14	TRBV7-9	ASRQGARGGQETQY
TRBJ2-2	13	TRBV7-7	ASSQTSGSAGELF
TRBJ2-5	13	TRBV12-3/TRBV12-4	TSSWSGGRSKTQY
TRBJ1-5	12	TRBV9	ASSVGHGTQPQH
TRBJ2-3	12	TRBV12-3/TRBV12-4	ASSMTGRTDTQY
TRBJ2-3	15	TRBV14	ASSPGLAGGPTNTQY
TRBJ2-7	13	TRBV18	ASSPRTSGAYEQY
TRBJ1-1	9	TRBV6-2/TRBV6-3	ASSHGTEAF
TRBJ1-2	11	TRBV7-9	ASREWANYGYT
TRBJ2-3	13	TRBV6-2/TRBV6-3	ASSYSYWSTDTQY
TRBJ1-2	12	TRBV12-3/TRBV12-4	ASSKDRVMDGYT
TRBJ2-7	14	TRBV7-9	ASSLGSGSVSYEQY
TRBJ1-5	13	TRBV12-3/TRBV12-4	ASSRHQRGNQPQH
TRBJ2-3	14	TRBV2	ASRSPTGGSTDTQY
TRBJ2-1	12	TRBV9	ASSVAGGQETQF
TRBJ2-3	12	TRBV10-3	AISDPVRPDTQY
TRBJ1-1	13	TRBV5-6	ASSLNKGLNTEAF
TRBJ2-7	12	TRBV20-1	SARSQSTTYEQY